The 27 T cell receptor beta chains below all came from one sample that was sequenced in a study of CD8 T cells in Susac syndrome. Random hexamers were used to reverse transcribe 0.5 to 1 ug of RNA. TCRdb redid the calling of the immunoSEQ multiplex PCR reads with MiXCR, one entry per CDR3 protein. This sample has about 430,000 distinct CDR3 sequences, with around 85% found just once. The sequencing sample was made of CD8+ T cells from PBMCs. The receptors shown here come from a human donor with multiple sclerosis.

The chain is built from TRBV5-1 and TRBJ2-7, with 7 bases identical to TRBD2. The V and J ends lost 8 bases and 3 bases, in that order; junction bases with no gene match: 17. The germline V gene encodes CDR1 SGHRS and CDR2 YFSETQ. The CDR3 extends over 16 amino acids. The CDR3 coding sequence is TGCGCCAGTACAGAGGACGGCCTAGCGGAATTCTACGAGCAGTACTTC. It encodes CASTEDGLAEFYEQYF. Drawing the rest from reference TRBV5-1 and TRBJ2-7, the complete variable domain is KAGVTQTPRYLIKTRGQQVTLSCSPISGHRSVSWYQQTPGQGLQFLFEYFSETQRNKGNFPGRFSGRQFSNSRSEMNVSTLELGDSALYLCASTEDGLAEFYEQYFGPGTRLTVT.

CDR3 amino acids: CASSEERGLFYEQYF. The CDR3 DNA sequence: TGTGCCAGCAGTGAAGAGAGGGGACTCTTCTACGAGCAGTACTTC. The chain recombines TRBV25-1 with TRBJ2-7, with D possibly matching TRBD2 (6 bases). This CDR3 region has 15 residues. With 2 bases removed from V and 3 bases from J, the gap between germline ends came to 14 bases. From germline, CDR1 is MGHDK and CDR2 SYGVNS.

CDR3 sequence (DNA): TGTGCCAGCGGCCTGAGAGAGCAGTTCTTC. It encodes CASGLREQFF. This chain connects TRBV27 to TRBJ2-1, with D uncertain. With 8 bases removed from V and 10 bases from J, the gap between germline ends came to 9 bases. CDR3 size: 10 residues. Germline CDR1 is MNHEY and CDR2 is SMNVEV (reference sequence).

The chain couples TRBV4-1 to TRBJ2-4; 8 bases agree with TRBD2. Germline CDR1 and CDR2: MGHRA and YSYEKL. The CDR3 totals 18 residues. V dropped 4 bases and J dropped 0; count of bases not matched to a gene: 11. The CDR3, as DNA: TGCGCCAGCAGCCCCGGAGGTGACGGGAGGGTAGCCAAAAACATTCAGTACTTC. Protein product: CASSPGGDGRVAKNIQYF.

In its sample, this clonotype was seen a few times. The J gene is TRBJ1-1, the V gene TRBV7-8; possible D gene TRBD1, 5 bases. Germline V gives CDR1 SGHVS, CDR2 FQNEAQ. This CDR3 spans 13 amino acids. V lost 1 base, J lost 8 bases, and 11 bases lay in between. In DNA, the CDR3 is TGTGCCAGCAGCTTAGAGTCCGGGACCGAAGCTTTCTTT. This gives the protein CASSLESGTEAFF.

The chain employs TRBV10-3 and TRBJ2-5; TRBD1 matches 9 bases. With 9 bases clipped from V and 4 bases from J, the junction kept 6 bases outside the gene matches. Germline CDR1 reads ENHRY; CDR2 reads SYGVKD. This CDR3 is 13 amino acids long. CDR3 region: CAMGTGLGETQYF. The CDR3 DNA sequence: TGTGCCATGGGGACAGGGTTAGGAGAGACCCAGTACTTC.

In DNA form, the CDR3 reads TGCGCCAGCAGCATAGGACAGGGGAGAGACGAGCAGTACTTC. Translating gives CASSIGQGRDEQYF. This chain links TRBV5-1 with TRBJ2-7; 9 bases line up with TRBD1. The CDR3 spans 14 residues. The J segment lost 5 bases and the V segment lost 4 bases, leaving 7 bases of the junction unmatched. In germline, CDR1 is SGHRS, CDR2 YFSETQ. Filled out from reference TRBV5-1 and TRBJ2-7, the complete variable domain reads KAGVTQTPRYLIKTRGQQVTLSCSPISGHRSVSWYQQTPGQGLQFLFEYFSETQRNKGNFPGRFSGRQFSNSRSEMNVSTLELGDSALYLCASSIGQGRDEQYFGPGTRLTVT.

This rearrangement joins TRBV27 to TRBJ2-7; no clear D gene. V was shortened by 6 bases and J by 0 bases, with 9 bases between the two germline ends. Germline-derived CDR1 and CDR2 are MNHEY and SMNVEV (reference sequence). This CDR3 contains 13 residues. CDR3 coding DNA: TGTGCCAGCAGCCAACAGAGCTCCTACGAGCAGTACTTC. Its translation: CASSQQSSYEQYF.

The rearrangement joins TRBV27 to TRBJ2-1, with TRBD1 matching over 7 bases. Trimming took 6 bases from V and 4 from J; bases not matched to a gene: 9. Germline V gene data show CDR1 as MNHEY and CDR2 as SMNVEV (reference sequence). CDR3 length equals 15 residues. CDR3 nucleotides: TGTGCCAGCAGCCCACAGGGGACCCTATACAATGAGCAGTTCTTC. Encoded protein: CASSPQGTLYNEQFF.

This sequence joins TRBV4-1 and TRBJ1-2; D is unclear. In germline, CDR1 is MGHRA, CDR2 YSYEKL. V was clipped by 3 bases and J by 5 bases, with 13 bases between them. The CDR3 runs to 14 residues. The CDR3, as DNA: TGCGCCAGCAGCCAGGGTGGAGAGGGTTATGGCTACACCTTC. Amino acids: CASSQGGEGYGYTF.

The rearrangement uses TRBV20-1 and TRBJ2-7; the D gene is possibly TRBD1 (5 bases). V was cut by 0 bases and J by 1 base, with 13 bases left in between. Germline CDR1 is DFQATT and CDR2 is SNEGSKA (reference sequence). The CDR3 spans 15 residues. The CDR3 DNA reads as TGCAGTGCTAGAGATTTACGGGCAGGGTCCTACGAGCAGTACTTC. This encodes CSARDLRAGSYEQYF.

J is TRBJ1-3 and V is TRBV12-3 or TRBV12-4; D gene ambiguous. V lost 4 bases, J lost 15 bases, and 13 bases lay in between. The CDR3 extends over 11 amino acids. In DNA form, the CDR3 reads TGTGCCAGCAGTTATATAGAGAAAGGATATTTT. It yields the protein CASSYIEKGYF.

The CDR3 DNA follows: TGTGCCAGCAGTTCGCCTACGGGACAGGGGTTGGGGTATGAGCAGTTCTTC. It encodes CASSSPTGQGLGYEQFF. The genes are TRBV27 and TRBJ2-1; 10 bases are shared with TRBD1. The CDR3 runs 17 residues. CDR1 and CDR2 (germline): MNHEY, SMNVEV (reference sequence). Unmatched junction bases numbered 14, after V lost 4 bases and J lost 8 bases.

The chain couples TRBV12-3 or TRBV12-4 to TRBJ2-1; possible D gene TRBD2, 6 bases. Between the trimmed V and J ends, which lost 7 bases and 4 bases, there was a span of 17 bases. The CDR3 loop spans 15 amino acids. CDR3 sequence: CASTSLVAEYNEQFF. As DNA, the CDR3 is TGTGCCAGCACTTCTTTGGTAGCGGAGTACAATGAGCAGTTCTTC.

Concerning this clonotype: It is unclear where the CDR3 begins or ends on the DNA, so no DNA is shown, and the CDR3 is as TCRdb lists it. The V and J genes are TRBV27 and TRBJ1-1; the D call of TRBD1 is as the table states it, not checked on the DNA. Germline V gene sequence: CDR1 MNHEY, CDR2 SMNVEV (reference sequence). Ends included, the CDR3 has 14 residues. CDR3 sequence reads: CASNFAGGSSEAFF.

This chain connects TRBV20-1 to TRBJ1-6; D is possibly TRBD1 (5 bases). The ends were cut back, 2 bases at V and 5 bases at J, with 22 bases in the middle. Germline V gene data show CDR1 as DFQATT and CDR2 as SNEGSKA (reference sequence). The CDR3 extends over 18 amino acids. DNA for the CDR3: TGCAGTGCTAGACTCTCGAGAGGGGCGGAGGAAAATAATTCACCCCTCCACTTT. It codes for CSARLSRGAEENNSPLHF.

This sequence joins TRBV9 and TRBJ2-7; D might be TRBD2 (6 bases). With 0 bases removed from V and 0 bases from J, the gap between germline ends came to 7 bases. The germline gives CDR1 SGDLS, CDR2 YYNGEE. The CDR3 covers 14 residues. The CDR3 sequence: CASSVEEGSYEQYF. In DNA form, the CDR3 reads TGTGCCAGCAGCGTAGAGGAGGGCTCCTACGAGCAGTACTTC.

This clonotype appeared once. The V and J genes are TRBV6-4 and TRBJ2-2, with D possibly TRBD2 on 5 matching bases. V was trimmed by 2 bases and J by 7 bases, leaving 17 bases between them. Germline CDR1 MRHNA, CDR2 SNTAGT. This CDR3 contains 16 residues. The CDR3 region is CASSDLSAGGGGELFF. In DNA form, the CDR3 reads TGTGCCAGCAGTGACCTTAGCGCCGGAGGTGGCGGGGAGCTGTTTTTT.

The J gene is TRBJ1-5, the V gene TRBV4-1, with no clear D. The germline V and J ends were trimmed by 0 bases and 4 bases, with 13 bases remaining between them. The CDR3 has 16 residues. Germline V CDR1 and CDR2: MGHRA, YSYEKL. The chain's CDR3 is CASSQELRYGNQPQHF. CDR3 nucleotides: TGCGCCAGCAGCCAAGAGTTAAGGTATGGGAATCAGCCCCAGCATTTT.

This sequence joins TRBV4-1 and TRBJ2-7; TRBD1 might be the D (5 bases). The CDR3 is made up of 13 amino acids. Germline CDR1 MGHRA, CDR2 YSYEKL. The V end was cut by 1 base, the J end by 5 bases, with 9 bases between. The DNA of the CDR3 is TGCGCCAGCAGCCAAGGACAGTCTGACGAGCAGTACTTC. It translates to CASSQGQSDEQYF.

About this clonotype itself: At one end the junction does not follow the germline gene, possibly because of a read error. V and J are TRBV7-2 and TRBJ2-1, with 10 bases aligning to TRBD2. The CDR3 sequence is 15 residues long. CDR1 and CDR2 (germline): SGHTA, FQGNSA. The CDR3 loop is CASSVAGGYYNEQFF. CDR3 DNA: TGTGCCAGCAGCGTAGCGGGAGGCTACTACAATGAGCAGTTCTTC.

The CDR3 sequence is CASSSGQGDGYTF. For the CDR3, the DNA is TGTGCCAGCAGCTCCGGACAGGGGGATGGCTACACCTTC. The chain recombines TRBV7-9 with TRBJ1-2, with 10 positions matching TRBD1. V dropped 4 bases and J dropped 6; count of bases not matched to a gene: 2. From germline, CDR1 is SEHNR and CDR2 FQNEAQ (reference sequence). The CDR3 loop spans 13 amino acids.

The chain employs TRBV27 and TRBJ1-4, with 12 bases lining up with TRBD1. This CDR3 has 16 residues. Germline V gene sequence: CDR1 MNHEY, CDR2 SMNVEV (reference sequence). V trimming: 6 bases; J trimming: 4 bases; junction bases outside the gene matches: 6. Written as DNA, the CDR3 is TGTGCCAGCAGCCGGGACAGGGGGCTCTTTAATGAAAAACTGTTTTTT. Amino acid sequence: CASSRDRGLFNEKLFF.

This chain joins TRBV7-9 and TRBJ1-2; TRBD1 might be the D (5 bases). Between the trimmed V and J ends, which lost 0 bases and 4 bases, there was a span of 12 bases. This CDR3 has 15 amino acids. CDR1 SEHNR and CDR2 FQNEAQ come from the germline V gene (reference sequence). The CDR3 nucleotides read TGTGCCAGCAGCTTAGCGGAAAAGGGGAGCTATGGCTACACCTTC. Encoded protein: CASSLAEKGSYGYTF. The full variable domain, rest sourced from reference TRBV7-9 and TRBJ1-2, is DTGVSQNPRHKITKRGQNVTFRCDPISEHNRLYWYRQTLGQGPEFLTYFQNEAQLEKSRLLSDRFSAERPKGSFSTLEIQRTEQGDSAMYLCASSLAEKGSYGYTFGSGTRLTVV.

This clonotype appeared a single time. The V and J genes are TRBV2 and TRBJ2-1, with D hard to call. V dropped 1 base and J dropped 8 bases, with 15 bases sitting between them. The CDR3 length is 15 residues. Germline lookup yields CDR1 SNHLY and CDR2 FYNNEI. The CDR3 nucleotides are TGTGCCAGCAGTGAAGGGCCGGGCCTGGACGATGAGCAGTTCTTC. Translated, it gives CASSEGPGLDDEQFF.

The gene calls are TRBV5-4 and TRBJ1-1; D is uncertain. The germline V gene encodes CDR1 SGHNT and CDR2 YYREEE (reference sequence). V was trimmed by 1 base and J by 4 bases, leaving 8 bases between them. This CDR3 contains 13 residues. This chain's CDR3 is CASSLPESTEAFF. The CDR3 nucleotides read TGTGCCAGCAGCTTGCCAGAGAGCACTGAAGCTTTCTTT. The full variable domain, rest sourced from reference TRBV5-4 and TRBJ1-1, is ETGVTQSPTHLIKTRGQQVTLRCSSQSGHNTVSWYQQALGQGPQFIFQYYREEENGRGNFPPRFSGLQFPNYSSELNVNALELDDSALYLCASSLPESTEAFFGQGTRLTVV.

V gene TRBV10-1 combines with J gene TRBJ2-7, with 9 bases identical to TRBD1. CDR3 size: 15 residues. V was pared by 6 bases and J by 2 bases, with 8 bases of the junction left unmatched. From germline, CDR1 is WNHNN and CDR2 SYGVQD (reference sequence). The CDR3 DNA reads as TGCGCCAGCAGGGCCCCGGGACAGGGTACCTACGAGCAGTACTTC. Its translation: CASRAPGQGTYEQYF.